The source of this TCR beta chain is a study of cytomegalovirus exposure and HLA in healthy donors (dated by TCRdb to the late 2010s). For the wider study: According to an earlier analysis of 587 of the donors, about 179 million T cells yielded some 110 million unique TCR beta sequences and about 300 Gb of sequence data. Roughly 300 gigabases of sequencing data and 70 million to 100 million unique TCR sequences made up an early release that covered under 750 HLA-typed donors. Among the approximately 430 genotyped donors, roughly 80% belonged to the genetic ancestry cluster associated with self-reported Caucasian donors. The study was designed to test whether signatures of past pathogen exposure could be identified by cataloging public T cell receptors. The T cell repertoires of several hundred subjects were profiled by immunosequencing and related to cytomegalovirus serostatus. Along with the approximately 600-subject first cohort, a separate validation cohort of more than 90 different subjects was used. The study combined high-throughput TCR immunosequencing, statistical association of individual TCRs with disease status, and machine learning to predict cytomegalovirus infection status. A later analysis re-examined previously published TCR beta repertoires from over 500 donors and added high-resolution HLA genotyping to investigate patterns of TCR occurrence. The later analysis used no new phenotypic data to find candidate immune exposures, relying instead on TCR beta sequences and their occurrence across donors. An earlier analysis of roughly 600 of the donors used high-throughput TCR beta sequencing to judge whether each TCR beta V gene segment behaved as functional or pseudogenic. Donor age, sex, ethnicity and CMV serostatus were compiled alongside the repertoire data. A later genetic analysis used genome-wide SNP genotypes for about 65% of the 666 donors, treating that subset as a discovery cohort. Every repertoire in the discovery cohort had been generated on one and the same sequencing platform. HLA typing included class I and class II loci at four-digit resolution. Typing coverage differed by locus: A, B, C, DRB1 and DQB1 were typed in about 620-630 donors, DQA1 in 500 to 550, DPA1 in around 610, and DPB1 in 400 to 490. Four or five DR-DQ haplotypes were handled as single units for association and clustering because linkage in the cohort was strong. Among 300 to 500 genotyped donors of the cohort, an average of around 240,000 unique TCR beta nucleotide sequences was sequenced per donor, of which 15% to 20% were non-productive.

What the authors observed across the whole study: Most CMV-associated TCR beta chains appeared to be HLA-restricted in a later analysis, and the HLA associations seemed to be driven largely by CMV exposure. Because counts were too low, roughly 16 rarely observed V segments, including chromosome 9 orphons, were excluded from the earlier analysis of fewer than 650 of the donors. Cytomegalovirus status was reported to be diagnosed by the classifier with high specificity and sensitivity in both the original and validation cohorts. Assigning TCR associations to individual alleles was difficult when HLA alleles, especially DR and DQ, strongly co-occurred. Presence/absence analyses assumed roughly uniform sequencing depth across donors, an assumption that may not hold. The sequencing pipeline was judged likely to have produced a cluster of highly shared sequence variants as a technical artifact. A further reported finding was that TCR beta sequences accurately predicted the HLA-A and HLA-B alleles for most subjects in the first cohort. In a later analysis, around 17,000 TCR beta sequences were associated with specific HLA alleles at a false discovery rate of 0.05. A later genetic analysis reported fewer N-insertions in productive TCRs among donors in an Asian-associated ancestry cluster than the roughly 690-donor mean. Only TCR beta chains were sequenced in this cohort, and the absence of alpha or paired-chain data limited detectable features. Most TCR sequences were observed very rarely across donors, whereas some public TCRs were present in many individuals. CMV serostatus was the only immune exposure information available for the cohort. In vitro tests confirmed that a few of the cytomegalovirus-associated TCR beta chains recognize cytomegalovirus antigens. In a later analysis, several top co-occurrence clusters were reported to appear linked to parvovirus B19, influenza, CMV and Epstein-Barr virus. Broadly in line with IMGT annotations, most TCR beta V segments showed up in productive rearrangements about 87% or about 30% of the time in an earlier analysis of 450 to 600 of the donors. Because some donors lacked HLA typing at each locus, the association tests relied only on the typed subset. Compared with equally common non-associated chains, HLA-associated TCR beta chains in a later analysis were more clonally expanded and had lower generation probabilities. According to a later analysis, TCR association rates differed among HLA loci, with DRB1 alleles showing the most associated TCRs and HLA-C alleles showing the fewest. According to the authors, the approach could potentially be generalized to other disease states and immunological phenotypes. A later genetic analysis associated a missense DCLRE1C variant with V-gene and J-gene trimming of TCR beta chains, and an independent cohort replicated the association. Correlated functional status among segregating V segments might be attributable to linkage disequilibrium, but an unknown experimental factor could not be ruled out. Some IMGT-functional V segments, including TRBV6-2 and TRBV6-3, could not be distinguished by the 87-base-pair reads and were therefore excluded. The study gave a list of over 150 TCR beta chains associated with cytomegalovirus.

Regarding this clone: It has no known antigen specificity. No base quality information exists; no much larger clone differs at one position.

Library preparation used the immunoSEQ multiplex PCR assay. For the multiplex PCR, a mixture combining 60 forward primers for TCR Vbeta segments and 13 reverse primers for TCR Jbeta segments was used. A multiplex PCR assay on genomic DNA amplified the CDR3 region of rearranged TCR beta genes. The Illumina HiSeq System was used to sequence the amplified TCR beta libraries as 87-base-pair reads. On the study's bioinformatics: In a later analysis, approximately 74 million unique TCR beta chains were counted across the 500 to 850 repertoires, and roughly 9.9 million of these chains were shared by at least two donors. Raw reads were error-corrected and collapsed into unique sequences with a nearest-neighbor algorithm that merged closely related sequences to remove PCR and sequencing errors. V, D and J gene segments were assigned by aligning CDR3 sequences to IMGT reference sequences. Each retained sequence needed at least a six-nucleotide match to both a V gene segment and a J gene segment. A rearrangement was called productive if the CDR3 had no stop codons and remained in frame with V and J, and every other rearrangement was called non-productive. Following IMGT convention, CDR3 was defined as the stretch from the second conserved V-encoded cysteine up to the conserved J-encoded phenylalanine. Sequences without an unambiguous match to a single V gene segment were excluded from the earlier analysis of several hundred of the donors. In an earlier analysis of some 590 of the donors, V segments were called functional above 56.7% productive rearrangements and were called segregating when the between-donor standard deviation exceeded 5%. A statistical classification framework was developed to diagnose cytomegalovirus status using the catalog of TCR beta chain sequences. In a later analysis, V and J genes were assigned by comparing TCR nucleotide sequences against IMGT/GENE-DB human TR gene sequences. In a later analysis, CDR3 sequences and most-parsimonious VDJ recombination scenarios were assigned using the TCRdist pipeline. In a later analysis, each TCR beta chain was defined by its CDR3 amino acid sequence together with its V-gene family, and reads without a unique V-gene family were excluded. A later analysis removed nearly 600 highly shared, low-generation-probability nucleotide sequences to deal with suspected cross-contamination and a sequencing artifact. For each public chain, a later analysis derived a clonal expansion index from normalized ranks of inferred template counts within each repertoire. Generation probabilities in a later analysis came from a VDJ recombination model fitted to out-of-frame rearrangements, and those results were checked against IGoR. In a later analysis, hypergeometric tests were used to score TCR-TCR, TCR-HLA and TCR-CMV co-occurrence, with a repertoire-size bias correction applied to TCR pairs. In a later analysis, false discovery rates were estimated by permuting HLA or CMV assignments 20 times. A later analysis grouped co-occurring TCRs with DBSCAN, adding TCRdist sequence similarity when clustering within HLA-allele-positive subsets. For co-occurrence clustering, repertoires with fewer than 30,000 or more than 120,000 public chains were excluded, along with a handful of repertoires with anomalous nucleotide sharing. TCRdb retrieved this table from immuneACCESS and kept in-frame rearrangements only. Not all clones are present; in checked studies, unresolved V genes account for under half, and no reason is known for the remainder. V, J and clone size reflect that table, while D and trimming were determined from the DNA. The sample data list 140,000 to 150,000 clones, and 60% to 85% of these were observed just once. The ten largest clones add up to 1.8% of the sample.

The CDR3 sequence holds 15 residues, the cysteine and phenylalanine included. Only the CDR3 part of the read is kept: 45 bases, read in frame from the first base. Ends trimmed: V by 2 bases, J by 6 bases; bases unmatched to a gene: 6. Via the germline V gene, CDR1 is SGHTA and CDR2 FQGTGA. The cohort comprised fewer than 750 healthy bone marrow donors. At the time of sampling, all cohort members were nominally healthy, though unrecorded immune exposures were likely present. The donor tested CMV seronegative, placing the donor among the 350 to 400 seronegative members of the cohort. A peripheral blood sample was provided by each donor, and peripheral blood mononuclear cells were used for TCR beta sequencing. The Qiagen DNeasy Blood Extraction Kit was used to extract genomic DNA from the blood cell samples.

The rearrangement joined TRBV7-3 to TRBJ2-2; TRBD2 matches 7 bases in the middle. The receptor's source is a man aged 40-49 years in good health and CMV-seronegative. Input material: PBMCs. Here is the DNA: TGTGCCAGCAGCTTATCCTTGGGGGGGGCCGGGGAGCTGTTTTTT. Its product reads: CASSLSLGGAGELFF.